This record covers a single TCR beta chain. Participant ages covered about 18 to 89 years across 24 US areas. The data are from a study of blood T cell repertoires in COVID-19. There are 15 residues in the CDR3. The germline V gene encodes CDR1 SGHKS and CDR2 YYEKEE (reference sequence). The ends were cut back, 0 bases at V and 4 bases at J, with 11 bases in the middle. The protocol was immunoSEQ multiplex PCR, while the TCRdb copy is restricted to in-frame clones and leaves out a portion. The table lists approximately 310,000 clones, around nine tenths of them singletons. The origin of this receptor is a man aged 60 to 69 who had recovered from COVID-19. The specimen sequenced was PBMCs or T cells enriched from blood (not recorded which). The chain combines TRBV5-5 with TRBJ1-3, with TRBD1 as a possible D gene (6 bases). The CDR3 spells CASSLVGGPGNTIYF. CDR3 DNA: TGTGCCAGCAGCTTGGTGGGGGGGCCCGGAAACACCATATATTTT.